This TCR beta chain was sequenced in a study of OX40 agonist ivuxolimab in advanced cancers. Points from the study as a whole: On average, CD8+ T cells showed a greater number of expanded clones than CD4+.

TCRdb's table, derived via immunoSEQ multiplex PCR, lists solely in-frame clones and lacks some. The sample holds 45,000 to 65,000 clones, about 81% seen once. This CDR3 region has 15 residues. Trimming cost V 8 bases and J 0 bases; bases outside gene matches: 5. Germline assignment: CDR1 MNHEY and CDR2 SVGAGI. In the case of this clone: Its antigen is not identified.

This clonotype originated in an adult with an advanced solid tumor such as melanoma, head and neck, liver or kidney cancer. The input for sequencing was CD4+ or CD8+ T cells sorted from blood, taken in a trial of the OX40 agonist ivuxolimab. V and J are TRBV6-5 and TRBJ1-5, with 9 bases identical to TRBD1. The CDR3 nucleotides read TGTGCCAGCTGCCGGACAGGGGATAGCAATCAGCCCCAGCATTTT. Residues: CASCRTGDSNQPQHF.